This T cell receptor beta chain stems from a study of shared clonotypes between healthy human individuals. Assay: immunoSEQ multiplex PCR; the TCRdb copy retains only in-frame clones and omits some. In the table there are fewer than 2.5 million clones, roughly 93% of which are singletons. Findings and caveats of the study: Represented genetic and exposure-history diversity was restricted by having few donors. Large sequencing depth failed to make sorted-subset sequencing complete, rarefaction showed.

From germline, CDR1 is SGDLS and CDR2 YYNGEE. The CDR3 has 15 amino acids. Trimming removed 3 bases from V and 2 bases from J, with 12 bases in between. A note on this clone: Its antigen remains unidentified.

The donors, healthy adults who were HIV-negative, had experienced no recent acute infections or vaccinations. This sequence was found in a young man in good health. Some clones in this sample may be carry-over from other donors' samples. The V call is TRBV9, the J call TRBJ1-3; D perhaps matches TRBD1 (5 bases). Sequenced input: naive CD4+ T cells from PBMCs. As for subset: CD45RA+ positively selected. Here the CDR3 DNA reads TGTGCCAGCAGCGCCTGGGGAGGGGCTGGAAACACCATATATTTT. The encoded protein is CASSAWGGAGNTIYF.